The clone carrying this T cell receptor beta chain was seen just once. Its antigen remains unidentified. Libraries were prepared by immunoSEQ multiplex PCR; TCRdb keeps only in-frame clonotypes and omits some of them. The data contain fewer than 150,000 clones, about four fifths of them singletons. These data are taken from a study of radiotherapy plus CTLA-4 blockade in lung cancer. About the research overall: Objective responses were seen in around a sixth of patients, disease control in 25% to 35%. Study observations and caveats: Strongest reported response predictors: early blood clone changes and post-radiation interferon-beta. There was expansion of tumor-derived TCR clones in blood after radiotherapy plus ipilimumab.

The CDR3 contains 15 residues. CDR1 and CDR2 (germline): MNHEY, SVGAGI. The V gene lost 6 bases and the J gene lost 3 bases, with 14 bases spanning the gap. The sequence derives from a human donor with non-small cell lung cancer who had a partial response to radiotherapy plus ipilimumab. This sample comprised peripheral blood, obtained from a patient treated with radiotherapy plus ipilimumab. The chain uses TRBV6-5 and TRBJ2-2; maybe TRBD1 (6 bases). This chain's CDR3 is CASSLGGRHTGELFF. CDR3 coding DNA: TGTGCCAGCAGCCTTGGGGGCAGGCACACCGGGGAGCTGTTTTTT.